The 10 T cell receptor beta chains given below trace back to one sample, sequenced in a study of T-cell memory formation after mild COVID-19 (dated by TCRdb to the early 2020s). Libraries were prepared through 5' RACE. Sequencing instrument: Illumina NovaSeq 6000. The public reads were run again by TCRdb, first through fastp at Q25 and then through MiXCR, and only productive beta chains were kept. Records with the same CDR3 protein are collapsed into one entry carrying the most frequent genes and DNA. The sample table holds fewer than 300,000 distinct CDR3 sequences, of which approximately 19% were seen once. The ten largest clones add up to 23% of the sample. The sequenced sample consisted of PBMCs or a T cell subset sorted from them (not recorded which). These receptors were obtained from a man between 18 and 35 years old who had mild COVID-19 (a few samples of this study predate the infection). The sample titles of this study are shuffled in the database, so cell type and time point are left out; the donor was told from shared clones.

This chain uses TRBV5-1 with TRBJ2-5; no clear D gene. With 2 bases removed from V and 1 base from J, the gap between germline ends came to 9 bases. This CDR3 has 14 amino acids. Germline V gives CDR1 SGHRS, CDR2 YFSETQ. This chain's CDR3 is CASSLNTGQETQYF. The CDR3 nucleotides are TGCGCCAGCAGCTTAAACACCGGCCAAGAGACCCAGTACTTC.

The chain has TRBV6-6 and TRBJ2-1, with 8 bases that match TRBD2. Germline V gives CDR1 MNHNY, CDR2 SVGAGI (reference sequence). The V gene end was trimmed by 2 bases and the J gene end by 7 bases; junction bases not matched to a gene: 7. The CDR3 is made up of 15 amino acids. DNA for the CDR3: TGTGCCAGCAGTTACATCGGGGGGGCCGGGAATGAGCAGTTCTTC. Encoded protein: CASSYIGGAGNEQFF.

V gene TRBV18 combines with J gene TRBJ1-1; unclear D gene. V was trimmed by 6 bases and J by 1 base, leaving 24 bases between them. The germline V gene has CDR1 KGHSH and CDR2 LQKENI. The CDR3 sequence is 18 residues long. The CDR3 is CASSHEEGFSISNTEAFF. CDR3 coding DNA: TGTGCCAGCTCTCACGAAGAGGGCTTTTCGATATCGAACACTGAAGCTTTCTTT.

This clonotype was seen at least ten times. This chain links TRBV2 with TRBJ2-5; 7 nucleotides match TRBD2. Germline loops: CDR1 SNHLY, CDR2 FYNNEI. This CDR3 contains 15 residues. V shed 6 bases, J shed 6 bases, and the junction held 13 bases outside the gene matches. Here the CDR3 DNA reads TGTGCCAGCAGCCCGACTAGCTTCGGTCCCAAGACCCAGTACTTC. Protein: CASSPTSFGPKTQYF.

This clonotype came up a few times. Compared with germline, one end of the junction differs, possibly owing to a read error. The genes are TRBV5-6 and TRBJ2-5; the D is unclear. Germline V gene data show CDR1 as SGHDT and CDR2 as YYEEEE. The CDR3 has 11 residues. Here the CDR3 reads CASSLYGVVHF. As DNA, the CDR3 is TGTGCCAGCAGCTTGTATGGGGTGGTCCACTTC.

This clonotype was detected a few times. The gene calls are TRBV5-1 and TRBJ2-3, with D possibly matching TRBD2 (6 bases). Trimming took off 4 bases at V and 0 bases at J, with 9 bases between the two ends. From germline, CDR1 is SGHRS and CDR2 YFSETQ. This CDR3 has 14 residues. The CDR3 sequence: CASSRRESTDTQYF. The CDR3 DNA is TGCGCCAGCAGCCGCCGGGAGAGCACAGATACGCAGTATTTT.

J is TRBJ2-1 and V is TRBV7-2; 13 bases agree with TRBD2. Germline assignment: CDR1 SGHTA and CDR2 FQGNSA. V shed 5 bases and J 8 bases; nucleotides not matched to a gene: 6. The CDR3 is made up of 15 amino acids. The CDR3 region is CASSPGLAGSYEQFF. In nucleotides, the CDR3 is TGTGCCAGCAGCCCGGGACTAGCGGGGTCGTATGAGCAGTTCTTC.

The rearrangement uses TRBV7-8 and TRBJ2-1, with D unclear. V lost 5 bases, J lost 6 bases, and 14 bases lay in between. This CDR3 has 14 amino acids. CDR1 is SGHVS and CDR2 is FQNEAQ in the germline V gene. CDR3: CASSHDPFSNEQFF. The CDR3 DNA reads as TGTGCCAGCAGCCACGACCCTTTTAGCAATGAGCAGTTCTTC. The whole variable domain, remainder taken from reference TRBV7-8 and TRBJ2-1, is GAGVSQSPRYKVAKRGQDVALRCDPISGHVSLFWYQQALGQGPEFLTYFQNEAQLDKSGLPSDRFFAERPEGSVSTLKIQRTQQEDSAVYLCASSHDPFSNEQFFGPGTRLTVL.

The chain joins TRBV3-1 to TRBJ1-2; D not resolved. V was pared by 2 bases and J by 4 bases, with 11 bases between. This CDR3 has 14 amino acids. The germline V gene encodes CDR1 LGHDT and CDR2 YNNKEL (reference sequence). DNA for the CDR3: TGTGCCAGCAGCCAAAGACTTCCGCCCTATGGCTACACCTTC. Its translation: CASSQRLPPYGYTF.

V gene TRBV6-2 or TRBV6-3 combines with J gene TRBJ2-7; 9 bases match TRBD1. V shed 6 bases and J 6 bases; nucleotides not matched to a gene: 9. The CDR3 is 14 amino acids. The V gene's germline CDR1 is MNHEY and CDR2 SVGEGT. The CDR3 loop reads CASSAGTGRREQYV. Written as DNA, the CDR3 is TGTGCCAGCAGCGCGGGGACAGGGAGGCGCGAGCAGTACGTC.